Listed below are T cell receptor beta chains from one sample, sequenced in a study of T cell responses to AZD1222 COVID-19 vaccine. Clones were read by immunoSEQ multiplex PCR, and TCRdb kept only the in-frame ones, dropping some. The sample includes 100,000 to 120,000 clones, about nine tenths seen only once; the top ten take 1.6%. Source: peripheral blood, taken on day 0 of AZD1222 vaccination. Receptors originate from an adult in good health. Each CDR3 is given with its conserved first and last residue. The order of the fields is CDR3 protein, CDR3 DNA, clone size, CDR3 length, J gene, V gene, D gene. D genes are given only for firm matches. Some rows mark clone size as missing; the rest say once, few, many or name a class of expanded clone.

CASSPRVVVRTNTEAFF,TGTGCCAGCAGCCCCCGGGTAGTAGTCAGGACGAACACTGAAGCTTTCTTT,-,17,TRBJ1-1,TRBV7-9,-
CASSSRGSGYTGELFF,TGTGCCAGTAGTTCTCGTGGTAGCGGTTACACCGGGGAGCTGTTTTTT,-,16,TRBJ2-2,TRBV19,-
CASSPQGTNQPQHF,TGTGCCAGCAGCCCCCAGGGAACCAATCAGCCCCAGCATTTT,-,14,TRBJ1-5,TRBV7-9,-
CASSKELLYEQYF,TGTGCCAGCAGCAAGGAGTTGCTCTACGAGCAGTACTTC,-,13,TRBJ2-7,TRBV7-6,-
CASSLARGGGRDGNTIYF,TGTGCCAGCAGCTTAGCCCGGGGCGGAGGGCGCGACGGAAACACCATATATTTT,-,18,TRBJ1-3,TRBV7-2,-
CASSQDRNIANTGELFF,TGTGCCAGCAGCCAAGATCGGAACATCGCGAACACCGGGGAGCTGTTTTTT,-,17,TRBJ2-2,TRBV14,-
CASSFGGGYTF,TGTGCCAGCAGCTTCGGGGGGGGCTACACCTTC,once,11,TRBJ1-2,TRBV6-5,-
CASSQNRGVEKLFF,TGTGCCAGCAGCCAAAACAGGGGGGTTGAAAAACTGTTTTTT,-,14,TRBJ1-4,TRBV16,TRBD1
CASRTVGNTIYF,TGTGCCAGCCGGACAGTTGGAAACACCATATATTTT,few,12,TRBJ1-3,TRBV18,-
CASSPGGSVSGANVLTF,TGTGCCAGCTCACCGGGCGGGAGTGTCTCCGGGGCCAACGTCCTGACTTTC,-,17,TRBJ2-6,TRBV18,TRBD2
CASSQTLGTPPAGELFF,TGTGCCAGCAGCCAAACGCTGGGGACCCCGCCGGCCGGGGAGCTGTTTTTT,-,17,TRBJ2-2,TRBV3-1/TRBV3-2,-
CASSPGDSPNQPQHF,TGTGCCAGCAGCCCAGGAGACAGCCCGAATCAGCCCCAGCATTTT,-,15,TRBJ1-5,TRBV7-9,-
CASSPQGGSGYEQYF,TGTGCCAGCAGCCCTCAGGGCGGGAGTGGGTACGAGCAGTACTTC,-,15,TRBJ2-7,TRBV27,TRBD2
CASSLRSQGYGYTF,TGTGCCAGCAGCCTTCGATCACAGGGTTATGGCTACACCTTC,-,14,TRBJ1-2,TRBV3-1/TRBV3-2,-
CASSQQGGRYTEAFF,TGTGCCAGCAGTCAACAGGGGGGAAGGTACACTGAAGCTTTCTTT,-,15,TRBJ1-1,TRBV6-6,TRBD1
CASSSPPLTGVSEKLFF,TGTGCCAGCTCTTCACCTCCTCTGACAGGGGTTTCGGAAAAACTGTTTTTT,-,17,TRBJ1-4,TRBV18,TRBD1
CAISEVQGADYTF,TGTGCCATCAGTGAGGTTCAGGGGGCTGACTACACCTTC,few,13,TRBJ1-2,TRBV10-3,TRBD1
CASNQGGFYNEQFF,TGTGCCAGTAACCAGGGGGGGTTCTACAATGAGCAGTTCTTC,-,14,TRBJ2-1,TRBV19,-
CASSFGRGGSPLHF,TGCGCCAGCAGCTTCGGCAGGGGAGGATCACCCCTCCACTTT,once,14,TRBJ1-6,TRBV5-1,-
CASSLDGEQYF,TGCGCCAGCAGCTTGGACGGCGAGCAGTACTTC,-,11,TRBJ2-7,TRBV5-1,-
CASSLGDTNTEAFF,TGTGCCAGCAGCTTGGGGGACACGAACACTGAAGCTTTCTTT,-,14,TRBJ1-1,TRBV5-6,-
CASSAANYGYTF,TGTGCCAGCAGTGCAGCTAACTATGGCTACACCTTC,-,12,TRBJ1-2,TRBV25-1,-